Below, 24 T cell receptor beta chains from the same sample are listed, as sequenced in a study of cytomegalovirus exposure and HLA in healthy donors. The primer mix had 60 Vbeta and 13 Jbeta primers. Measured with immunoSEQ multiplex PCR; TCRdb has only the in-frame clones, and not every one. This sample has 90,000 to 120,000 clones, with 81% found just once. Sequenced sample: PBMCs. These receptor sequences come from a man aged 25 to 40 in good health and CMV-seronegative.

For this clone: The sample has other DNA sequences that encode this CDR3 too. The chain links TRBV27 to TRBJ2-7, with 11 positions matching TRBD1. The germline CDR1 and CDR2 sequences are MNHEY and SMNVEV (reference sequence). V lost 6 bases, J lost 4 bases, and 5 bases stayed unmatched. CDR3 length equals 14 residues. The CDR3 spells CASSPGTGGYEQYF. The CDR3, as DNA: TGTGCCAGCAGCCCCGGGACAGGGGGATACGAGCAGTACTTC.

As for this clone: A read error may produce the germline difference seen at one junction end. The chain uses TRBV6-1 and TRBJ1-1, with TRBD1 matching over 8 bases. The CDR3 loop spans 16 amino acids. The germline gives CDR1 MNHNS, CDR2 SASEGT. CDR3 protein: CASSEAHGQGGRGASF. Here the CDR3 DNA reads TGTGCCAGCAGTGAAGCCCATGGACAGGGCGGACGGGGAGCTTCCTTT.

This chain joins TRBV5-1 and TRBJ2-7; TRBD1 agrees at 10 bases. Germline V gene data show CDR1 as SGHRS and CDR2 as YFSETQ. CDR3 length equals 13 residues. The ends lost 4 bases at V and 4 bases at J; junction bases unmatched: 2. CDR3 protein: CASSGQGVYEQYF. The CDR3 region has the DNA TGCGCCAGCAGCGGACAGGGGGTTTACGAGCAGTACTTC.

The chain is built from TRBV6-1 and TRBJ2-7, with D possibly TRBD2 on 6 matching bases. This CDR3 comprises 13 residues. Trimming cost V 3 bases and J 3 bases, with 9 bases left between them. Germline assignment: CDR1 MNHNS and CDR2 SASEGT. The CDR3 sequence: CASSEGGDYEQYF. The DNA for the CDR3 is TGTGCCAGCAGTGAGGGCGGGGACTACGAGCAGTACTTC.

CDR3 coding DNA: TGCGCCAGCGCTGGGCAGAACACTGAAGCTTTCTTT. This codes for CASAGQNTEAFF. The chain recombines TRBV5-1 with TRBJ1-1; D call uncertain. The V gene lost 7 bases and the J gene lost 1 base, with 8 bases spanning the gap. The germline CDR1 and CDR2 sequences are SGHRS and YFSETQ. The CDR3 is 12 amino acids.

V usage is TRBV18 and J usage is TRBJ2-5; D may be TRBD2 (5 bases). Trimming stripped 1 base from V and 4 bases from J, with 10 bases between. This CDR3 is built from 14 residues. CDR1 is KGHSH, CDR2 LQKENI, per germline. CDR3 DNA sequence: TGTGCCAGCTCACCACGCGGGTTAACAGAGACCCAGTACTTC. Translated, it gives CASSPRGLTETQYF. The full variable domain, its missing parts supplied by reference TRBV18 and TRBJ2-5, is NAGVMQNPRHLVRRRGQEARLRCSPMKGHSHVYWYRQLPEEGLKFMVYLQKENIIDESGMPKERFSAEFPKEGPSILRIQQVVRGDSAAYFCASSPRGLTETQYFGPGTRLLVL.

V is TRBV6-1 and J is TRBJ2-7, with TRBD1 matching over 7 bases. V shed 1 base, J shed 4 bases, and the junction held 7 bases outside the gene matches. In germline, CDR1 is MNHNS, CDR2 SASEGT. The CDR3 runs to 15 residues. CDR3 amino acids: CASSEGAGGTYEQYF. The CDR3 region has the DNA TGTGCCAGCAGTGAAGGGGCAGGGGGAACGTACGAGCAGTACTTC.

The chain couples TRBV7-2 to TRBJ2-3, with 13 bases fitting TRBD2. J gave up 12 bases and V 1 base, and 7 bases lay outside the gene matches. CDR1 SGHTA and CDR2 FQGNSA come from the germline V gene. This CDR3 contains 15 residues. CDR3: CASSLEYGLAGDQYF. Here the CDR3 DNA reads TGTGCCAGCAGCTTAGAATACGGACTAGCGGGGGATCAGTATTTT.

The chain combines TRBV9 with TRBJ2-1, with D possibly TRBD1 on 5 matching bases. V lost 2 bases and J lost 3, with 9 bases in between. The CDR3 is 14 amino acids. Germline V lookup: CDR1 SGDLS, CDR2 YYNGEE. The CDR3 DNA follows: TGTGCCAGCAGCGTTACAGGTAACTACAATGAGCAGTTCTTC. Residues: CASSVTGNYNEQFF. The entire variable domain, with the rest obtained from reference TRBV9 and TRBJ2-1, is as follows: DSGVTQTPKHLITATGQRVTLRCSPRSGDLSVYWYQQSLDQGLQFLIQYYNGEERAKGNILERFSAQQFPDLHSELNLSSLELGDSALYFCASSVTGNYNEQFFGPGTRLTVL.

V is TRBV6-5 and J is TRBJ1-5, with 7 bases identical to TRBD1. CDR1 is MNHEY, CDR2 SVGAGI, per germline. The junction had 10 bases not matched to a gene; V was cut back by 8 bases and J by 6 bases. The CDR3 loop spans 14 amino acids. DNA of the CDR3: TGTGCCAGCGGGCATACAGGGGTGGGTCAGCCCCAGCATTTT. The encoded protein is CASGHTGVGQPQHF.

V is TRBV5-6 and J is TRBJ1-2, with D possibly TRBD1 on 6 matching bases. Germline V gene sequence: CDR1 SGHDT, CDR2 YYEEEE. This CDR3 region has 13 residues. V lost 5 bases and J lost 2, with 10 bases in between. This CDR3 is CASSRGQNYGYTF. CDR3 DNA sequence: TGTGCCAGCAGTCGGGGACAAAACTATGGCTACACCTTC.

This chain links TRBV7-3 with TRBJ1-1, with D maybe TRBD1 (5 bases). The V and J ends lost 5 bases and 4 bases respectively, with 11 bases between them. The CDR3 contains 13 residues. Germline CDR1 reads SGHTA; CDR2 reads FQGTGA. CDR3 in DNA: TGTGCCAGCAGCACTGACAGCCGCACTGAAGCTTTCTTT. It specifies CASSTDSRTEAFF.

J is TRBJ2-3 and V is TRBV28; 12 bases are shared with TRBD2. The length of the CDR3 is 17 residues. Germline V gene data show CDR1 as MDHEN and CDR2 as SYDVKM. V dropped 5 bases and J dropped 2; count of bases not matched to a gene: 8. The CDR3 loop reads CASSPGLAGPYTDTQYF. CDR3 in DNA: TGTGCCAGCAGTCCGGGACTAGCGGGTCCTTACACAGATACGCAGTATTTT.

The chain uses TRBV30 and TRBJ2-5; 10 bases agree with TRBD1. The end of the DNA is better explained by TRBJ2-7, so the J call may be wrong. CDR3 length: 12 residues. Germline lookup yields CDR1 GTSNPN and CDR2 SVGIG (reference sequence). CDR3 region: CAFGQGAYEQYF. DNA of the CDR3: TGTGCCTTCGGACAGGGGGCCTACGAGCAGTACTTC.

The gene calls are TRBV18 and TRBJ1-4; D uncertain. The V end lost 0 bases, the J end lost 8 bases, and 13 bases lay between the germline ends. Germline V gives CDR1 KGHSH, CDR2 LQKENI. This CDR3 is 15 amino acids long. CDR3 DNA sequence: TGTGCCAGCTCACCACCGGACTCATTGGGCGAAAAACTGTTTTTT. This codes for CASSPPDSLGEKLFF. The complete variable domain, with remaining parts taken from reference TRBV18 and TRBJ1-4, reads NAGVMQNPRHLVRRRGQEARLRCSPMKGHSHVYWYRQLPEEGLKFMVYLQKENIIDESGMPKERFSAEFPKEGPSILRIQQVVRGDSAAYFCASSPPDSLGEKLFFGSGTQLSVL.

The chain is built from TRBV9 and TRBJ2-1, with a weak D call TRBD2 (6 bases). Germline V gene lookup returns CDR1 SGDLS and CDR2 YYNGEE. The CDR3 length is 16 residues. Trimming cost V 2 bases and J 1 base, with 13 bases left between them. In DNA, the CDR3 is TGTGCCAGCAGCGTCGTACCGCGGGGTTCCTACAATGAGCAGTTCTTC. This encodes CASSVVPRGSYNEQFF.

The J gene is TRBJ2-5, the V gene TRBV7-9; 8 nucleotides agree with TRBD1. The CDR3 sequence is 15 residues long. Germline V gene sequence: CDR1 SEHNR, CDR2 FQNEAQ (reference sequence). The V gene end was trimmed by 5 bases and the J gene end by 1 base; junction bases not matched to a gene: 6. The CDR3 DNA reads as TGTGCCAGCAGCGTCATTCAGGGGGCCCAAGAGACCCAGTACTTC. This gives the protein CASSVIQGAQETQYF.

This clone has only a few counts. Here the CDR3 DNA reads TGTGCCAGCAGCGTAGGGCTCGGGGTACCCTACAATGAGCAGTTCTTC. This codes for CASSVGLGVPYNEQFF. This chain connects TRBV9 to TRBJ2-1, with D possibly TRBD2 on 5 matching bases. Trimming took off 0 bases at V and 2 bases at J, with 12 bases between the two ends. Germline V gives CDR1 SGDLS, CDR2 YYNGEE. This CDR3 has 16 residues.

In its sample, this clone was seen a few times. The rearrangement uses TRBV2 and TRBJ1-3; D perhaps matches TRBD1 (5 bases). The CDR3 is 13 amino acids. Germline V lookup: CDR1 SNHLY, CDR2 FYNNEI. Trimming pared 7 bases from V and 4 bases from J, leaving 11 bases between. The CDR3 DNA reads as TGTGCCAGCAAGGGGAATATGGGAAACACCATATATTTT. Its translation: CASKGNMGNTIYF.

This clone was observed a handful of times. This rearrangement joins TRBV10-1 to TRBJ1-5, with a tentative D call TRBD1 (5 bases). Trimming removed 9 bases from V and 5 bases from J, with 23 bases in between. The CDR3 spans 16 residues. Germline V lookup: CDR1 WNHNN, CDR2 SYGVQD (reference sequence). The CDR3 nucleotides read TGCGCCAGGGAACTAGCAGGGATTGTAGGTGATCAGCCCCAGCATTTT. Translated: CARELAGIVGDQPQHF.

This rearrangement joins TRBV7-3 to TRBJ2-3; no reliable D call. Trimming pared 5 bases from V and 6 bases from J, leaving 15 bases between. The germline V gene has CDR1 SGHTA and CDR2 FQGTGA. The CDR3 extends over 14 amino acids. This CDR3 is CASSRTTAYDTQYF. In nucleotides, the CDR3 is TGTGCCAGCAGCCGTACTACCGCGTATGATACGCAGTATTTT.

The chain combines TRBV2 with TRBJ2-3; 7 bases line up with TRBD1. Trimming removed 8 bases from V and 4 bases from J; junction bases left unmatched: 12. Germline loops: CDR1 SNHLY, CDR2 FYNNEI. This CDR3 is built from 15 residues. For the CDR3, the DNA is TGTGCCAGCCGCCAGGGGGTCTCAGGGGCAGATACGCAGTATTTT. Protein: CASRQGVSGADTQYF.

The chain uses TRBV6-5 and TRBJ1-1; tentative D call: TRBD1 (6 bases). Trimming took 5 bases from V and 1 from J, leaving 11 bases between them. The CDR3 loop spans 14 amino acids. CDR1 MNHEY and CDR2 SVGAGI come from the germline V gene. The CDR3 loop reads CASSQDRPNTEAFF. The CDR3 bases are TGTGCCAGCAGTCAAGACAGGCCGAACACTGAAGCTTTCTTT.

The chain uses TRBV11-3 and TRBJ2-2, with a possible D match to TRBD1 (6 bases). Germline V gene data show CDR1 as SGHNT and CDR2 as YENEEA. CDR3 length: 14 residues. Trimming took off 6 bases at V and 2 bases at J, with 10 bases between the two ends. CDR3 in amino acids: CASRHRENTGELFF. CDR3 DNA sequence: TGTGCCAGCAGACACAGGGAAAACACCGGGGAGCTGTTTTTT. Using reference TRBV11-3 and TRBJ2-2 for the parts outside the CDR3, the full variable domain is EAGVVQSPRYKIIEKKQPVAFWCNPISGHNTLYWYLQNLGQGPELLIRYENEEAVDDSQLPKDRFSAERLKGVDSTLKIQPAELGDSAVYLCASRHRENTGELFFGEGSRLTVL.